The 28 T cell receptor beta chains listed next were all sequenced from one sample in a study of Ad26.COV2.S vaccination and SARS-CoV-2 variants. Treatment in this sample: over 15 received Ad26.COV2.S at low or high dose, single or two shots; roughly 5 received placebo; per-sample allocation not given. Specimens were obtained on day 63 following the first vaccine or placebo injection. The repertoire was sequenced with immunoSEQ multiplex PCR; TCRdb's copy has only in-frame clones and lacks some. The top ten clones hold over 8.5% of a sample with hundreds of thousands of clones, 75% to 90% of them seen once. Source: peripheral blood, taken in a trial of Ad26.COV2.S vaccine versus placebo. All receptors derive from a person aged 18-65 years who received the Ad26.COV2.S COVID-19 vaccine or a placebo.

As to this clone: Because the CDR3's place on the DNA is in doubt, the DNA is left out and the CDR3 is given as listed by TCRdb. V is TRBV28 and J is TRBJ2-1; the DNA was not used to check the table's D call, TRBD1. The CDR3 has 15 residues if both end residues are counted. Germline-derived CDR1 and CDR2 are MDHEN and SYDVKM. CDR3 region: CASSSSGQGVQEQFF.

This clone was counted a single time. V usage is TRBV9 and J usage is TRBJ2-1; the D is unclear. Deletions cut 0 bases from V and 2 bases from J, with 6 bases between. From germline, CDR1 is SGDLS and CDR2 YYNGEE. The CDR3 totals 14 residues. CDR3 loop: CASSVVDTYNEQFF. The CDR3 DNA follows: TGTGCCAGCAGCGTAGTAGACACCTACAATGAGCAGTTCTTC. Full variable domain (outside the CDR3, taken from reference TRBV9 and TRBJ2-1): DSGVTQTPKHLITATGQRVTLRCSPRSGDLSVYWYQQSLDQGLQFLIQYYNGEERAKGNILERFSAQQFPDLHSELNLSSLELGDSALYFCASSVVDTYNEQFFGPGTRLTVL.

The V and J genes are TRBV6-1 and TRBJ2-2; a possible D gene is TRBD1 (5 bases). Trimming removed 4 bases at V and 1 base at J, with 13 bases between. The length of the CDR3 is 16 residues. Germline CDR1 and CDR2: MNHNS and SASEGT. DNA of the CDR3: TGTGCCAGCAGTGGACCCAGGGCCTTGAACACCGGGGAGCTGTTTTTT. It is translated as CASSGPRALNTGELFF.

V and J are TRBV6-5 and TRBJ1-2, with D tentatively TRBD1 (5 bases). The V gene's germline CDR1 is MNHEY and CDR2 SVGAGI. The CDR3 is made up of 12 amino acids. V was clipped by 5 bases and J by 7 bases, with 11 bases between them. This CDR3 reads CASSTPGGGYTF. CDR3 bases: TGTGCCAGCAGTACTCCGGGGGGTGGCTACACCTTC.

V is TRBV7-8 and J is TRBJ1-5, with no clear D. Germline CDR1 reads SGHVS; CDR2 reads FQNEAQ. The length of the CDR3 is 18 residues. V shed 4 bases and J shed 2 bases, with 21 bases lying between them. This chain's CDR3 is CASSSARGGSRGNQPQHF. The DNA for the CDR3 is TGTGCCAGCAGCTCCGCCAGAGGCGGCAGTAGGGGCAATCAGCCCCAGCATTTT.

This chain uses TRBV19 with TRBJ2-6; D gene uncertain. The V end was cut by 0 bases, the J end by 3 bases, with 9 bases between. The CDR3 sequence is 16 residues long. CDR1 is LNHDA and CDR2 is SQIVND in the germline V gene (reference sequence). The CDR3 reads CASSIDGFFGANVLTF. The CDR3 coding sequence is TGTGCCAGTAGTATAGATGGGTTCTTTGGGGCCAACGTCCTGACTTTC.

V gene TRBV7-2 combines with J gene TRBJ2-3; 12 bases map to TRBD2. The CDR3 covers 16 residues. Losses at the gene ends were 5 bases for V and 4 bases for J; bases not matched to a gene: 7. Germline lookup yields CDR1 SGHTA and CDR2 FQGNSA. CDR3 DNA sequence: TGTGCCAGCAGCCCGAGGACTAGCGGGGTGGCAGATACGCAGTATTTT. Residues: CASSPRTSGVADTQYF.

The V gene is TRBV5-1, the J gene TRBJ2-2; unclear D gene. The CDR3 spans 12 residues. Trimming took off 0 bases at V and 7 bases at J, with 4 bases between the two ends. Looked up from germline, CDR1 is SGHRS and CDR2 is YFSETQ. CDR3 in amino acids: CASSLEGGELFF. In nucleotides, the CDR3 is TGCGCCAGCAGCTTGGAAGGCGGGGAGCTGTTTTTT.

This clone appeared once. This chain uses TRBV5-1 with TRBJ1-1; a possible D gene is TRBD1 (5 bases). Germline V gives CDR1 SGHRS, CDR2 YFSETQ. V was clipped by 4 bases and J by 1 base, with 8 bases between them. The CDR3 runs 13 residues. CDR3 in DNA: TGCGCCAGCAGCCGGGACGGGAACACTGAAGCTTTCTTT. It encodes CASSRDGNTEAFF.

V usage is TRBV10-1 and J usage is TRBJ2-2; D is possibly TRBD1 (6 bases). The CDR3 loop spans 14 amino acids. CDR1 and CDR2 from the germline V gene are WNHNN and SYGVQD (reference sequence). V gave up 4 bases and J gave up 3 bases, with 9 bases separating them. The DNA for the CDR3 is TGCGCCAGCAGTGGGACAGATCACACCGGGGAGCTGTTTTTT. It yields the protein CASSGTDHTGELFF.

This clone has only one observation. This chain joins TRBV6-2 or TRBV6-3 and TRBJ1-1, with 8 bases matching TRBD1. CDR1 and CDR2 (germline): MNHEY, SVGEGT. Germline trimming cut 5 bases from V and 0 bases from J; bases unmatched to any gene: 14. This CDR3 spans 18 amino acids. The chain's CDR3 is CASSTPYRTGRLNTEAFF. CDR3 nucleotides: TGTGCCAGCAGTACCCCGTATCGGACAGGGAGACTGAACACTGAAGCTTTCTTT.

This clone was observed once. The chain couples TRBV7-2 to TRBJ1-1, with D possibly matching TRBD1 (5 bases). Germline V gene lookup returns CDR1 SGHTA and CDR2 FQGNSA. The V end was cut by 1 base, the J end by 5 bases, with 17 bases between. The CDR3 is 16 residues long. For the CDR3, the DNA is TGTGCCAGCAGCTTAGTTTCCGAGGGGATTAGGACTGAAGCTTTCTTT. Translation gives CASSLVSEGIRTEAFF.

The chain carries TRBV7-2 and TRBJ1-4; no clear D. Trimming removed 4 bases from V and 5 bases from J, with 5 bases in between. The CDR3 totals 12 residues. CDR1 is SGHTA and CDR2 is FQGNSA in the germline V gene. As DNA, the CDR3 is TGTGCCAGCAGCTCTAGGAATGAAAAACTGTTTTTT. It translates to CASSSRNEKLFF.

The V and J genes are TRBV7-2 and TRBJ2-7; 9 bases are shared with TRBD2. Germline V lookup: CDR1 SGHTA, CDR2 FQGNSA. The CDR3 runs to 14 residues. Trimming at V came to 8 bases and at J to 2 bases, leaving 7 bases not matched to a gene. The CDR3 spells CASRPSGNPYEQYF. The CDR3 DNA follows: TGTGCCAGCCGCCCTAGCGGGAATCCCTACGAGCAGTACTTC.

The V and J genes are TRBV3-1 (or the pseudogene TRBV3-2) and TRBJ1-5; possible D gene TRBD1, 6 bases. Germline CDR1 reads LGHDT; CDR2 reads YNNKEL (reference sequence). The V end lost 3 bases, the J end lost 3 bases, and 18 bases lay between the germline ends. The CDR3 has 17 residues. CDR3 in DNA: TGTGCCAGCAGCCACGGGGGCCCAGGGGCCTCCAATCAGCCCCAGCATTTT. Translating it yields CASSHGGPGASNQPQHF.

This chain connects TRBV27 to TRBJ2-1; TRBD1 matches at 9 bases. Germline V lookup: CDR1 MNHEY, CDR2 SMNVEV (reference sequence). The V segment lost 5 bases and the J segment 6 bases; nucleotides outside the gene matches: 11. This CDR3 comprises 16 residues. The DNA for the CDR3 is TGTGCCAGCAGTACGTGGGACAGGGAGATTTTCAATGAGCAGTTCTTC. Amino acids: CASSTWDREIFNEQFF.

The CDR3, as DNA: TGTGCCAGCAGTGAATCCCCTCGGGGAGGCCTGAACACTGAAGCTTTCTTT. Residues: CASSESPRGGLNTEAFF. This chain joins TRBV25-1 and TRBJ1-1; the D is unclear. Trimming took off 1 base at V and 0 bases at J, with 15 bases between the two ends. Germline V gives CDR1 MGHDK, CDR2 SYGVNS. The CDR3 loop spans 17 amino acids.

In nucleotides, the CDR3 is TGTGCCAGCAGTTACTCCTGGGGGTTGGACACCGGGGAGCTGTTTTTT. Translation: CASSYSWGLDTGELFF. The V and J genes are TRBV6-5 and TRBJ2-2; D may correspond to TRBD1 or TRBD2 (5 bases each). With 0 bases removed from V and 3 bases from J, the gap between germline ends came to 11 bases. CDR1 and CDR2 from the germline V gene are MNHEY and SVGAGI. There are 16 residues in the CDR3.

J is TRBJ2-1 and V is TRBV6-2 or TRBV6-3; D is possibly TRBD1 (5 bases). The CDR3 runs 13 residues. The germline V and J ends were trimmed by 5 bases and 8 bases, with 13 bases remaining between them. The germline gives CDR1 MNHEY, CDR2 SVGEGT. The CDR3, as DNA: TGTGCCAGCAGTCCAGAGGTGGGGCATGAGCAGTTCTTC. Translation: CASSPEVGHEQFF.

This rearrangement joins TRBV27 to TRBJ1-6; 7 nucleotides line up with TRBD1. The CDR3 has 15 residues. Germline V lookup: CDR1 MNHEY, CDR2 SMNVEV (reference sequence). V trimming: 6 bases; J trimming: 3 bases; junction bases outside the gene matches: 5. This CDR3 reads CASRGTANYNSPLHF. CDR3 DNA sequence: TGTGCCAGCAGGGGGACAGCTAACTATAATTCACCCCTCCACTTT.

The rearrangement uses TRBV5-1 and TRBJ1-1; 7 bases are shared with TRBD1. CDR3 length equals 16 residues. Unmatched junction bases numbered 5, after V lost 0 bases and J lost 0 bases. Germline V gene lookup returns CDR1 SGHRS and CDR2 YFSETQ. CDR3 coding DNA: TGCGCCAGCAGCTTGGGTCCAGGGGGAATGAACACTGAAGCTTTCTTT. It specifies CASSLGPGGMNTEAFF.

This clone has only a few counts. This chain connects TRBV9 to TRBJ1-1, with TRBD1 matching over 8 bases. CDR3 length: 15 amino acids. V shed 4 bases, J shed 1 base, and the junction held 6 bases outside the gene matches. Germline lookup yields CDR1 SGDLS and CDR2 YYNGEE. CDR3 nucleotide sequence: TGTGCCAGCAGCCCGCGTGGACAGGGGAACACTGAAGCTTTCTTT. This translates into CASSPRGQGNTEAFF.

The chain couples TRBV3-1 (or the pseudogene TRBV3-2) to TRBJ2-1; 16 nucleotides agree with TRBD2. The J segment lost 8 bases and the V segment lost 6 bases, leaving 7 bases of the junction unmatched. The CDR3 runs to 16 residues. Per germline, CDR1 LGHDT and CDR2 YNNKEL (reference sequence). The CDR3 sequence: CASSQIGTSGGDEQFF. In nucleotides, the CDR3 is TGTGCCAGCAGTCAAATTGGGACTAGCGGGGGGGATGAGCAGTTCTTC.

The genes are TRBV12-2 and TRBJ2-3; TRBD2, the table's D call, lacks a check against the DNA. TRBV12-2 has pseudogene status. The CDR3 is 17 amino acids. DNA for the CDR3: TGTGCAAGTCGCCCACGGATGGGAGGCGGGAGGAAAGATACGCAGTATTTT. Translation gives CASRPRMGGGRKDTQYF.

On this clone: This may arise from a read error, as a much more abundant clone is one base away. The chain is built from TRBV5-5 and TRBJ2-7; D uncertain. Germline assignment: CDR1 SGHKS and CDR2 YYEKEE (reference sequence). The V end lost 1 base, the J end lost 4 bases, and 3 bases lay between the germline ends. The CDR3 has 11 residues. The CDR3 is CASSLQYEQYF. The CDR3 coding sequence is TGTGCCAGCAGCTTGCAGTACGAGCAGTACTTC.

The chain carries TRBV6-5 and TRBJ1-1; tentatively, D is TRBD1 (6 bases). Trimming cost V 4 bases and J 2 bases, with 11 bases left between them. CDR1 and CDR2 (germline): MNHEY, SVGAGI. CDR3 length: 14 amino acids. CDR3 residues: CASSFLQGNTEAFF. In DNA, the CDR3 is TGTGCCAGCAGTTTCCTACAGGGTAACACTGAAGCTTTCTTT.

The chain couples TRBV19 to TRBJ1-2; no clear D gene. The CDR3 runs 12 residues. Trimming removed 7 bases from V and 8 bases from J, with 14 bases in between. Looked up from germline, CDR1 is LNHDA and CDR2 is SQIVND (reference sequence). CDR3 residues: CASTHHPDGYTF. In nucleotides, the CDR3 is TGTGCCAGTACCCATCATCCCGACGGCTACACCTTC. Based on the CDR3 plus reference TRBV19 and TRBJ1-2, the full variable domain is DGGITQSPKYLFRKEGQNVTLSCEQNLNHDAMYWYRQDPGQGLRLIYYSQIVNDFQKGDIAEGYSVSREKKESFPLTVTSAQKNPTAFYLCASTHHPDGYTFGSGTRLTVV.

A word on this clone: Distinct nucleotide sequences in the sample also encode this CDR3. The chain employs TRBV11-2 and TRBJ2-7, with D unresolved. Germline loops: CDR1 SGHAT, CDR2 FQNNGV. This CDR3 is built from 12 residues. V gave up 4 bases and J gave up 3 bases, with 7 bases separating them. The CDR3 here is CASSSDGYEQYF. The CDR3 nucleotides read TGTGCCAGCAGCTCAGACGGCTACGAGCAGTACTTC.